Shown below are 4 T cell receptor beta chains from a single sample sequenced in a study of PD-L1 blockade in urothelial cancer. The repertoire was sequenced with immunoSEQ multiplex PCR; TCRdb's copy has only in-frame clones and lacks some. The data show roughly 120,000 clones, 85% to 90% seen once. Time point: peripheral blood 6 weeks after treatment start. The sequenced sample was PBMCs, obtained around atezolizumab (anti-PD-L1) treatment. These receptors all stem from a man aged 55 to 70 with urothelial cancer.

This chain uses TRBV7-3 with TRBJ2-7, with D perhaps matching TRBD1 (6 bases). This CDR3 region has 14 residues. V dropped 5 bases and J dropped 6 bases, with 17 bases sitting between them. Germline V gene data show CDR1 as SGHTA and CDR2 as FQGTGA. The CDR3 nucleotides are TGTGCCAGCAGCGTAAGGGCAGGGGCTGGCGAGCAGTACTTC. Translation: CASSVRAGAGEQYF.

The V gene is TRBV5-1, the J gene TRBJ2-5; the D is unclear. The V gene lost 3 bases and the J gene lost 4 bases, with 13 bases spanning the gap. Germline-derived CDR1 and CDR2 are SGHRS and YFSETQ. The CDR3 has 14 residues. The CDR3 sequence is CASSSTAPRETQYF. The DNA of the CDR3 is TGCGCCAGCAGCTCCACAGCCCCCAGAGAGACCCAGTACTTC. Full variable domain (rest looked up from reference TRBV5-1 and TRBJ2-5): KAGVTQTPRYLIKTRGQQVTLSCSPISGHRSVSWYQQTPGQGLQFLFEYFSETQRNKGNFPGRFSGRQFSNSRSEMNVSTLELGDSALYLCASSSTAPRETQYFGPGTRLLVL.

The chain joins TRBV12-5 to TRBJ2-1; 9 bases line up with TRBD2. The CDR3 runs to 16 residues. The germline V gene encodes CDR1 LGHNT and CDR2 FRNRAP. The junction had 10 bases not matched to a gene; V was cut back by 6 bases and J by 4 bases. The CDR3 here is CASGHGGTSRYNEQFF. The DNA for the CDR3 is TGTGCTAGTGGCCACGGGGGGACTAGCAGATACAATGAGCAGTTCTTC.

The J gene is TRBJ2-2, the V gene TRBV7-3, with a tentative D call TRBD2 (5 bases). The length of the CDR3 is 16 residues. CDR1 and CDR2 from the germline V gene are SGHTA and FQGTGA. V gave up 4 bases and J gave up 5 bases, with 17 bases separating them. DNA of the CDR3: TGTGCCAGCAGCTCCGCCCCTGCCCCGGGGACCGGGGAGCTGTTTTTT. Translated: CASSSAPAPGTGELFF.